This T cell receptor (beta chain) was sequenced for a study of post-analysis software for immune sequencing data. Study-level results: Multiple sclerosis was associated with a significant reduction in normalized Chao1 diversity relative to controls. Clustering by F measure revealed strong co-clustering among samples prepared together in one batch. Relative to controls, patients had a handful of TRBV segments at higher frequency, with TRBV5-6, TRBV5-1 and TRBV20-1 among these.

This CDR3 is built from 15 residues. The V and J ends lost 4 bases and 7 bases respectively, with 17 bases between them. This clonotype was seen more than once but under ten times. Its antigen is as yet unknown. The TCR beta cDNA libraries carried unique molecular identifiers. TCRdb itself ran the PCR reads through MiXCR, one entry per CDR3 protein. Of some 690,000 distinct CDR3 sequences in the sample, roughly 30% were seen once. This receptor was taken from a girl between 5 and 17 years old with multiple sclerosis. Sequenced input: blood. J is TRBJ2-1 and V is TRBV12-3 or TRBV12-4; D tentatively reads TRBD1 or TRBD2 (5 bases each). CDR3 residues: CASSYSGQGFNEQFF. The CDR3 nucleotides read TGTGCCAGCAGTTACTCGGGGCAAGGGTTTAATGAGCAGTTCTTC.